These 5 T cell receptor beta chains share one sample of origin, sequenced in a study of human T cells and chemical hapten exposure. The time point was: pre-sensitization, week 0. The treatment is: therapeutic diphenylcyclopropenone sensitization with weekly scalp DPC. MiXCR, run by TCRdb on the RACE reads, gives a single entry per CDR3 protein. The sample holds around 60,000 distinct CDR3 sequences, about 7% seen once. Sequencing was performed on whole blood, taken in connection with sensitization to the hapten diphenylcyclopropenone (DPC). The receptor source for this set is a woman between 25 and 40 years old with alopecia areata. Some clones in this sample may be carry-over from other donors' samples.

This clonotype was counted ten times or more. The chain carries TRBV4-1 and TRBJ1-6, with no clear D. Germline-derived CDR1 and CDR2 are MGHRA and YSYEKL. The CDR3 loop spans 16 amino acids. V lost 0 bases and J 5 bases, leaving 11 bases between the germline ends. The CDR3 nucleotides are TGCGCCAGCAGCCAAGATCCCGGAGGGAATAATTCACCCCTCCACTTT. Its protein product is CASSQDPGGNNSPLHF.

The sample holds a few counts of this clonotype. The rearrangement links TRBV19 to TRBJ2-7; 9 bases agree with TRBD1. CDR1 is LNHDA, CDR2 SQIVND, per germline (reference sequence). CDR3 length: 15 amino acids. V gave up 9 bases and J gave up 1 base; unmatched junction bases: 10. CDR3 amino acids: CASSPGQGVSYEQYF. The CDR3 region has the DNA TGTGCCAGCAGCCCGGGACAGGGTGTATCCTACGAGCAGTACTTC.

This chain joins TRBV5-1 and TRBJ1-1; the D gene is possibly TRBD1 (5 bases). V gave up 1 base and J gave up 4 bases, with 14 bases separating them. CDR1 SGHRS and CDR2 YFSETQ come from the germline V gene. The CDR3 loop spans 15 amino acids. CDR3 amino acids: CASSLSPGQGTEAFF. In nucleotides, the CDR3 is TGCGCCAGCAGCTTGTCTCCGGGGCAGGGCACTGAAGCTTTCTTT.

J is TRBJ1-1 and V is TRBV19, with D unclear. Germline V gene lookup returns CDR1 LNHDA and CDR2 SQIVND (reference sequence). Trimming took 5 bases from V and 6 from J, leaving 19 bases between them. The CDR3 consists of 15 residues. In DNA form, the CDR3 reads TGTGCCAGTAGTGAGCACGGACGGCTCCGGGCTGAAGCTTTCTTT. Translation: CASSEHGRLRAEAFF. The full variable domain, its missing parts supplied by reference TRBV19 and TRBJ1-1, is DGGITQSPKYLFRKEGQNVTLSCEQNLNHDAMYWYRQDPGQGLRLIYYSQIVNDFQKGDIAEGYSVSREKKESFPLTVTSAQKNPTAFYLCASSEHGRLRAEAFFGQGTRLTVV.

The chain combines TRBV6-5 with TRBJ2-7; D assignment may be TRBD1 or TRBD2 (6 bases each). The germline V and J ends were trimmed by 2 bases and 1 base, with 15 bases remaining between them. The germline gives CDR1 MNHEY, CDR2 SVGAGI. The CDR3 has 16 residues. The CDR3 DNA sequence: TGTGCCAGCAGTTACGATGGGCAGGGGACTTCCTACGAGCAGTACTTC. Translating gives CASSYDGQGTSYEQYF.